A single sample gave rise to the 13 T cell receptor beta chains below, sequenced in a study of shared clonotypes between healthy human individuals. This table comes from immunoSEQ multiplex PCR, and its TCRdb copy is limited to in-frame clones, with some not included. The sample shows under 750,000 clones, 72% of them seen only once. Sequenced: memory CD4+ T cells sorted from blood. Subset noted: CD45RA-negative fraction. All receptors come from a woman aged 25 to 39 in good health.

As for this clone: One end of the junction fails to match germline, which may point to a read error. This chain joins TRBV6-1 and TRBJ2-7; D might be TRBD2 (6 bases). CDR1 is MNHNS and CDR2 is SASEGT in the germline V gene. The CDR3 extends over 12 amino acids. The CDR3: CESRRERYEQYF. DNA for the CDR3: TGCGAGAGCAGGAGGGAACGGTACGAGCAGTACTTC.

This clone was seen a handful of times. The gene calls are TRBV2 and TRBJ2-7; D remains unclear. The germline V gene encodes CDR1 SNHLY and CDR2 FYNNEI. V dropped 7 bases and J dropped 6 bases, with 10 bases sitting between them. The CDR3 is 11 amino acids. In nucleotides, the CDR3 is TGTGCCAGCAATGGGGTCAGCGAGCAGTACTTC. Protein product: CASNGVSEQYF.

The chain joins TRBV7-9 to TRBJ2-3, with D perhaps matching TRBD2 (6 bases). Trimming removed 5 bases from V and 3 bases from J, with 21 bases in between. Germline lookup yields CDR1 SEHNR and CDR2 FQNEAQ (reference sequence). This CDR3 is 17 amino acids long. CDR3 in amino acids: CASSPKTSGPFTDTQYF. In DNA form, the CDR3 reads TGTGCCAGCAGCCCAAAGACTAGTGGGCCTTTTACAGATACGCAGTATTTT.

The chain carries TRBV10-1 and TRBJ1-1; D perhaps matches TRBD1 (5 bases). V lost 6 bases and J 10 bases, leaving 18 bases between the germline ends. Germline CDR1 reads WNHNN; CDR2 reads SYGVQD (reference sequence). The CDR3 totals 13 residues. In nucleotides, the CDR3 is TGCGCCAGCAGCCAGGATGGTACGGGGGTAGCTTTCTTT. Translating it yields CASSQDGTGVAFF.

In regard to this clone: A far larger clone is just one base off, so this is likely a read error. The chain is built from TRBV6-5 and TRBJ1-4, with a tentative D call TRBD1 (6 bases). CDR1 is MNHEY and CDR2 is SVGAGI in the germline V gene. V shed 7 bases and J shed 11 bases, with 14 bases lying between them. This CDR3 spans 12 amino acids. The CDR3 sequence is CASNSSRGKLFF. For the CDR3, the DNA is TGTGCCAGCAATTCCTCGAGGGGGAAACTGTTTTTT.

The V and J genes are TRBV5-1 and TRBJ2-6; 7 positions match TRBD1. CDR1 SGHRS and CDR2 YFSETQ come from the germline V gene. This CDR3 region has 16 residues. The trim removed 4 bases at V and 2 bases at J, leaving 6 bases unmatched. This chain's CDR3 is CASSQRGGTGANVLTF. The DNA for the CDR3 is TGCGCCAGCAGCCAAAGAGGGGGCACTGGGGCCAACGTCCTGACTTTC.

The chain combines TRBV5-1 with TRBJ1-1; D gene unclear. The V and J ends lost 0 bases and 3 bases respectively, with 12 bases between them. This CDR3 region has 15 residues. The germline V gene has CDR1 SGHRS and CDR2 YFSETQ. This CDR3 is CASSLALSMDTEAFF. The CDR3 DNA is TGCGCCAGCAGCTTGGCCTTGTCAATGGACACTGAAGCTTTCTTT. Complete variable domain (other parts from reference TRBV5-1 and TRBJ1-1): KAGVTQTPRYLIKTRGQQVTLSCSPISGHRSVSWYQQTPGQGLQFLFEYFSETQRNKGNFPGRFSGRQFSNSRSEMNVSTLELGDSALYLCASSLALSMDTEAFFGQGTRLTVV.

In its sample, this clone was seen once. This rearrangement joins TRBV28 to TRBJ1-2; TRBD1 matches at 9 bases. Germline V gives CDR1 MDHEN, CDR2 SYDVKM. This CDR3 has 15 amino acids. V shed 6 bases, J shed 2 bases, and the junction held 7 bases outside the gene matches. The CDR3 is CASSRTGASNYGYTF. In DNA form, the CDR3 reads TGTGCCAGCAGCCGGACAGGGGCCAGCAACTATGGCTACACCTTC.

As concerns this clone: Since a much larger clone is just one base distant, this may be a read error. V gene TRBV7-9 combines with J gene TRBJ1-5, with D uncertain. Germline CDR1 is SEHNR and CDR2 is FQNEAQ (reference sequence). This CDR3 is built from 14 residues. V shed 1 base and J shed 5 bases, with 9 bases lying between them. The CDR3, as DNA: TGTGCCAGCAGCTTAGGAGGGATTGATCAGCCCCAGCATTTT. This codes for CASSLGGIDQPQHF. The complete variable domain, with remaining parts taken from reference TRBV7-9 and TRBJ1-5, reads DTGVSQNPRHKITKRGQNVTFRCDPISEHNRLYWYRQTLGQGPEFLTYFQNEAQLEKSRLLSDRFSAERPKGSFSTLEIQRTEQGDSAMYLCASSLGGIDQPQHFGDGTRLSIL.

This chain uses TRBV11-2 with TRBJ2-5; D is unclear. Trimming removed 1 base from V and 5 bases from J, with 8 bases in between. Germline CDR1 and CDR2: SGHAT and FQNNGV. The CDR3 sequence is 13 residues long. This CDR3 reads CASSLGLGETQYF. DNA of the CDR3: TGTGCCAGCAGCTTAGGACTCGGTGAGACCCAGTACTTC.

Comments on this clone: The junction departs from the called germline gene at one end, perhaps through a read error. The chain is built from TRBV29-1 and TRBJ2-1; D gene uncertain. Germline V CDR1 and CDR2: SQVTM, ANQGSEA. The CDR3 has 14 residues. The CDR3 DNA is TGCAGCGGTGAAAACCCTTCTCGTTTAAATGAGCAGTTCTTC. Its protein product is CSGENPSRLNEQFF.

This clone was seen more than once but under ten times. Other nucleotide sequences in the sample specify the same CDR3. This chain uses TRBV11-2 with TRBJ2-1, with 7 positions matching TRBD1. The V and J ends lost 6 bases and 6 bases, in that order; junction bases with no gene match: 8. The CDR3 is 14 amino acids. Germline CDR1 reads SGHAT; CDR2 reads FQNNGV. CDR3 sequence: CASSSQTGINEQFF. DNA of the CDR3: TGTGCCAGCAGTAGCCAGACAGGGATCAATGAGCAGTTCTTC.

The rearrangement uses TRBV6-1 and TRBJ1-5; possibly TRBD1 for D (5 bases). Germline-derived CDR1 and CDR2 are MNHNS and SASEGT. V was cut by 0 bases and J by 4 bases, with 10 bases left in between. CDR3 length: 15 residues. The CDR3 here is CASSEALAGNQPQHF. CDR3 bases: TGTGCCAGCAGTGAAGCGTTGGCAGGGAATCAGCCCCAGCATTTT.